The 27 T cell receptor beta chains listed next were all sequenced from one sample in a study of cytomegalovirus exposure and HLA in healthy donors. A multiplex PCR was run with 60 Vbeta primers and 13 Jbeta primers. Sequenced by immunoSEQ multiplex PCR; TCRdb stores in-frame clones only, minus some. The sample yields 100,000 to 120,000 clones, approximately 72% seen once. The sample was PBMCs. The receptors were sampled from a man aged 30 to 39 in good health and CMV-seronegative.

The rearrangement uses TRBV27 and TRBJ1-2; TRBD1 agrees at 7 bases. Germline trimming cut 7 bases from V and 0 bases from J; bases unmatched to any gene: 5. The CDR3 contains 14 residues. CDR1 is MNHEY and CDR2 is SMNVEV in the germline V gene (reference sequence). The CDR3 spells CASTRTGANYGYTF. The CDR3 region has the DNA TGTGCCAGCACCAGGACAGGAGCTAACTATGGCTACACCTTC.

The chain links TRBV10-3 to TRBJ1-6; 9 bases match TRBD1. The junction had 7 bases not matched to a gene; V was cut back by 6 bases and J by 7 bases. The CDR3 covers 15 residues. The germline CDR1 and CDR2 sequences are ENHRY and SYGVKD. CDR3 DNA: TGTGCCATCAGAAAACAGGGGGCTGAGAATTCACCCCTCCACTTT. It is translated as CAIRKQGAENSPLHF.

V usage is TRBV5-4 and J usage is TRBJ2-1; 10 bases line up with TRBD1. CDR1 is SGHNT, CDR2 YYREEE, per germline (reference sequence). Trimming took 4 bases from V and 12 from J; bases not matched to a gene: 10. This CDR3 contains 14 residues. The CDR3 DNA reads as TGTGCCAGCAGCGCCCGCGGGACAGGGGATTTGCAGTTCTTC. Protein product: CASSARGTGDLQFF.

V is TRBV7-9 and J is TRBJ1-1; tentatively, D is TRBD1 (6 bases). V dropped 1 base and J dropped 1 base, with 10 bases sitting between them. The CDR3 totals 15 residues. From germline, CDR1 is SEHNR and CDR2 FQNEAQ (reference sequence). The CDR3 sequence: CASSLGTARNTEAFF. CDR3 sequence (DNA): TGTGCCAGCAGCTTAGGGACAGCGAGGAACACTGAAGCTTTCTTT.

V gene TRBV27 combines with J gene TRBJ2-5; 8 bases agree with TRBD2. This CDR3 has 16 amino acids. The trim removed 4 bases at V and 2 bases at J, leaving 9 bases unmatched. Germline V gene sequence: CDR1 MNHEY, CDR2 SMNVEV (reference sequence). CDR3 nucleotide sequence: TGTGCCAGCAGTTCCCCCTCGCGGGAGGTACAAGAGACCCAGTACTTC. Residues: CASSSPSREVQETQYF.

This clone occurred once. This chain joins TRBV27 and TRBJ2-1; 8 bases agree with TRBD1. In germline, CDR1 is MNHEY, CDR2 SMNVEV (reference sequence). CDR3 length equals 16 residues. The trim removed 5 bases at V and 5 bases at J, leaving 11 bases unmatched. In DNA form, the CDR3 reads TGTGCCAGCAGTCCCCCAAGGTGGACAGGGAACAATGAGCAGTTCTTC. Protein: CASSPPRWTGNNEQFF.

This chain links TRBV18 with TRBJ1-1; possibly TRBD1 for D (5 bases). This CDR3 comprises 15 residues. CDR1 is KGHSH, CDR2 LQKENI, per germline. V lost 2 bases and J 0 bases, leaving 10 bases between the germline ends. The DNA for the CDR3 is TGTGCCAGCTCACCAGCGGGGACCATGAACACTGAAGCTTTCTTT. It encodes CASSPAGTMNTEAFF.

V gene TRBV19 combines with J gene TRBJ2-7; 9 nucleotides align to TRBD2. The ends lost 3 bases at V and 4 bases at J; junction bases unmatched: 4. Germline CDR1 and CDR2: LNHDA and SQIVND (reference sequence). This CDR3 has 14 residues. CDR3 sequence reads: CASSMAGGPYEQYF. The CDR3 region has the DNA TGTGCCAGTAGTATGGCGGGAGGGCCTTACGAGCAGTACTTC. The entire variable domain, with the rest obtained from reference TRBV19 and TRBJ2-7, is as follows: DGGITQSPKYLFRKEGQNVTLSCEQNLNHDAMYWYRQDPGQGLRLIYYSQIVNDFQKGDIAEGYSVSREKKESFPLTVTSAQKNPTAFYLCASSMAGGPYEQYFGPGTRLTVT.

This chain uses TRBV4-3 with TRBJ1-2, with 9 bases fitting TRBD1. CDR1 is LGHNA, CDR2 YSLEER, per germline. The junction had 6 bases not matched to a gene; V was cut back by 1 base and J by 6 bases. The CDR3 is 15 amino acids. The CDR3 spells CASSQVDRGLDGYTF. CDR3 nucleotide sequence: TGCGCCAGCAGCCAAGTAGACAGGGGGTTGGATGGCTACACCTTC.

The chain joins TRBV19 to TRBJ2-3; D is ambiguous. This CDR3 spans 15 amino acids. Germline CDR1 reads LNHDA; CDR2 reads SQIVND (reference sequence). V was pared by 0 bases and J by 3 bases, with 10 bases between. The CDR3 here is CASSIEGSQTDTQYF. The CDR3 bases are TGTGCCAGTAGTATAGAGGGCAGCCAAACAGATACGCAGTATTTT. The full variable domain, rest sourced from reference TRBV19 and TRBJ2-3, is DGGITQSPKYLFRKEGQNVTLSCEQNLNHDAMYWYRQDPGQGLRLIYYSQIVNDFQKGDIAEGYSVSREKKESFPLTVTSAQKNPTAFYLCASSIEGSQTDTQYFGPGTRLTVL.

The rearrangement links TRBV7-8 to TRBJ1-1, with TRBD1 matching over 8 bases. CDR1 SGHVS and CDR2 FQNEAQ come from the germline V gene. V lost 3 bases to trimming and J lost 6 bases; unmatched junction nucleotides: 9. The CDR3 has 15 residues. Here the CDR3 reads CASSLRDNRGAEAFF. The CDR3 DNA reads TGTGCCAGCAGCTTGCGGGATAACAGGGGGGCTGAAGCTTTCTTT.

The CDR3 spells CASSVGGTASNQPQHF. For the CDR3, the DNA is TGTGCCAGCAGCGTAGGCGGGACAGCTAGCAATCAGCCCCAGCATTTT. This chain links TRBV9 with TRBJ1-5, with TRBD1 matching over 7 bases. The CDR3 consists of 16 residues. CDR1 and CDR2 (germline): SGDLS, YYNGEE. J gave up 0 bases and V 0 bases, and 3 bases lay outside the gene matches.

This chain links TRBV9 with TRBJ2-2; tentatively, D is TRBD2 (5 bases). The CDR3 length is 14 residues. The germline CDR1 and CDR2 sequences are SGDLS and YYNGEE. With 0 bases removed from V and 7 bases from J, the gap between germline ends came to 10 bases. CDR3 nucleotide sequence: TGTGCCAGCAGCGTAGGAGGGAGAGGCGGGGAGCTGTTTTTT. Encoded protein: CASSVGGRGGELFF.

The gene calls are TRBV19 and TRBJ2-7, with a tentative D call TRBD1 (5 bases). Deletions cut 6 bases from V and 2 bases from J, with 11 bases between. Looked up from germline, CDR1 is LNHDA and CDR2 is SQIVND (reference sequence). This CDR3 is built from 13 residues. The CDR3 spells CASSFDSPYEQYF. For the CDR3, the DNA is TGTGCCAGTAGCTTTGACAGTCCCTACGAGCAGTACTTC.

The chain is built from TRBV9 and TRBJ1-1, with no clear D. V dropped 0 bases and J dropped 0 bases, with 15 bases sitting between them. The CDR3 is 17 residues long. Germline V gene sequence: CDR1 SGDLS, CDR2 YYNGEE. CDR3 in DNA: TGTGCCAGCAGCGTAGGAACTACGGTGACCCTGAACACTGAAGCTTTCTTT. Translating gives CASSVGTTVTLNTEAFF. Complete variable domain (other parts from reference TRBV9 and TRBJ1-1): DSGVTQTPKHLITATGQRVTLRCSPRSGDLSVYWYQQSLDQGLQFLIQYYNGEERAKGNILERFSAQQFPDLHSELNLSSLELGDSALYFCASSVGTTVTLNTEAFFGQGTRLTVV.

The chain has TRBV30 and TRBJ1-5; 8 nucleotides align to TRBD1. The CDR3 runs 14 residues. Trimming at V came to 3 bases and at J to 4 bases, leaving 5 bases not matched to a gene. Germline V gene data show CDR1 as GTSNPN and CDR2 as SVGIG (reference sequence). As DNA, the CDR3 is TGTGCCTGGAGGCGGACAGGGAGTAATCAGCCCCAGCATTTT. It yields the protein CAWRRTGSNQPQHF.

This sequence joins TRBV29-1 and TRBJ2-5; 8 nucleotides line up with TRBD1. CDR1 SQVTM and CDR2 ANQGSEA come from the germline V gene. The CDR3 is 13 residues long. J lost 5 bases, V lost 7 bases, and 9 bases had no gene match. The CDR3 DNA reads as TGCAGCGGTATACGGACAGGGTTCGAGACCCAGTACTTC. Residues: CSGIRTGFETQYF.

V and J are TRBV30 and TRBJ2-7; D is perhaps TRBD2 (5 bases). Germline V gives CDR1 GTSNPN, CDR2 SVGIG (reference sequence). The CDR3 consists of 13 residues. Trimming pared 2 bases from V and 7 bases from J, leaving 15 bases between. The CDR3 sequence: CAWSYGERREQYF. In DNA form, the CDR3 reads TGTGCCTGGAGTTACGGGGAGCGTCGAGAGCAGTACTTC.

The chain links TRBV2 to TRBJ1-5; unclear D gene. V lost 6 bases, J lost 7 bases, and 16 bases lay in between. Germline CDR1 SNHLY, CDR2 FYNNEI. The CDR3 extends over 14 amino acids. CDR3 protein: CASRHKTREQPQHF. In DNA, the CDR3 is TGTGCCAGCAGACACAAGACTAGGGAGCAGCCCCAGCATTTT.

The chain links TRBV5-5 to TRBJ1-4; the match to TRBD1 covers 7 bases. Germline V gene data show CDR1 as SGHKS and CDR2 as YYEKEE (reference sequence). Trimming took 1 base from V and 8 from J; bases not matched to a gene: 8. This CDR3 has 15 amino acids. The DNA for the CDR3 is TGTGCCAGCAGCTTGTATGGGACAGCCCGGGAAAAACTGTTTTTT. It is translated as CASSLYGTAREKLFF.

In this sample, this clone turned up a few times. Here the CDR3 DNA reads TGTGCCAGCAGCTTCGGGGGCTCTGGAAACACCATATATTTT. It yields the protein CASSFGGSGNTIYF. The genes are TRBV5-5 and TRBJ1-3, with a possible D match to TRBD1 (5 bases). V was clipped by 2 bases and J by 0 bases, with 6 bases between them. Germline-derived CDR1 and CDR2 are SGHKS and YYEKEE (reference sequence). There are 14 residues in the CDR3. The whole variable domain, remainder taken from reference TRBV5-5 and TRBJ1-3, is DAGVTQSPTHLIKTRGQQVTLRCSPISGHKSVSWYQQVLGQGPQFIFQYYEKEERGRGNFPDRFSARQFPNYSSELNVNALLLGDSALYLCASSFGGSGNTIYFGEGSWLTVV.

V and J are TRBV5-1 and TRBJ2-3, with 10 bases aligning to TRBD1. Trimming took 8 bases from V and 1 from J; bases not matched to a gene: 13. From germline, CDR1 is SGHRS and CDR2 YFSETQ. CDR3 length equals 17 residues. The CDR3 here is CASRTGGTGAGTDTQYF. Here the CDR3 DNA reads TGCGCCAGTCGGACGGGGGGGACAGGGGCCGGCACAGATACGCAGTATTTT.

The V call is TRBV30, the J call TRBJ2-4, with TRBD2 matching 7 bases. The germline CDR1 and CDR2 sequences are GTSNPN and SVGIG (reference sequence). Germline trimming cut 2 bases from V and 6 bases from J; bases unmatched to any gene: 7. The CDR3 spans 14 residues. The DNA of the CDR3 is TGTGCCTGGAGTTCGGGAGGCCTCGGAAACATTCAGTACTTC. Protein: CAWSSGGLGNIQYF. Using reference TRBV30 and TRBJ2-4 for the parts outside the CDR3, the full variable domain is SQTIHQWPATLVQPVGSPLSLECTVEGTSNPNLYWYRQAAGRGLQLLFYSVGIGQISSEVPQNLSASRPQDRQFILSSKKLLLSDSGFYLCAWSSGGLGNIQYFGAGTRLSVL.

This sequence joins TRBV25-1 and TRBJ2-2; D unclear. Germline CDR1 and CDR2: MGHDK and SYGVNS. The CDR3 spans 14 residues. V lost 2 bases and J lost 6, with 10 bases in between. CDR3 loop: CASSEPDWAGELFF. CDR3 nucleotides: TGTGCCAGCAGTGAACCTGACTGGGCCGGGGAGCTGTTTTTT.

V usage is TRBV10-1 and J usage is TRBJ1-1; the D is unclear. CDR1 is WNHNN, CDR2 SYGVQD, per germline (reference sequence). V lost 0 bases, J lost 3 bases, and 8 bases lay in between. The CDR3 runs to 14 residues. CDR3 region: CASSESEPYTEAFF. In DNA form, the CDR3 reads TGCGCCAGCAGTGAGTCCGAGCCGTACACTGAAGCTTTCTTT.

The CDR3 sequence: CASSFDVLSDTQYF. The CDR3 coding sequence is TGTGCCAGCAGCTTTGATGTTTTGAGTGATACGCAGTATTTT. The chain has TRBV5-4 and TRBJ2-3; D is undetermined. Trimming left V 2 bases short and J 6 bases short, with 13 bases between. The CDR3 runs 14 residues. Germline V CDR1 and CDR2: SGHNT, YYREEE (reference sequence).

The V gene is TRBV19, the J gene TRBJ2-5, with no clear D. V lost 4 bases, J lost 4 bases, and 10 bases lay in between. The germline V gene encodes CDR1 LNHDA and CDR2 SQIVND (reference sequence). The CDR3 sequence is 13 residues long. CDR3 DNA sequence: TGTGCCAGTAGTACGGCAGGCCCAGAGACCCAGTACTTC. Translating gives CASSTAGPETQYF.